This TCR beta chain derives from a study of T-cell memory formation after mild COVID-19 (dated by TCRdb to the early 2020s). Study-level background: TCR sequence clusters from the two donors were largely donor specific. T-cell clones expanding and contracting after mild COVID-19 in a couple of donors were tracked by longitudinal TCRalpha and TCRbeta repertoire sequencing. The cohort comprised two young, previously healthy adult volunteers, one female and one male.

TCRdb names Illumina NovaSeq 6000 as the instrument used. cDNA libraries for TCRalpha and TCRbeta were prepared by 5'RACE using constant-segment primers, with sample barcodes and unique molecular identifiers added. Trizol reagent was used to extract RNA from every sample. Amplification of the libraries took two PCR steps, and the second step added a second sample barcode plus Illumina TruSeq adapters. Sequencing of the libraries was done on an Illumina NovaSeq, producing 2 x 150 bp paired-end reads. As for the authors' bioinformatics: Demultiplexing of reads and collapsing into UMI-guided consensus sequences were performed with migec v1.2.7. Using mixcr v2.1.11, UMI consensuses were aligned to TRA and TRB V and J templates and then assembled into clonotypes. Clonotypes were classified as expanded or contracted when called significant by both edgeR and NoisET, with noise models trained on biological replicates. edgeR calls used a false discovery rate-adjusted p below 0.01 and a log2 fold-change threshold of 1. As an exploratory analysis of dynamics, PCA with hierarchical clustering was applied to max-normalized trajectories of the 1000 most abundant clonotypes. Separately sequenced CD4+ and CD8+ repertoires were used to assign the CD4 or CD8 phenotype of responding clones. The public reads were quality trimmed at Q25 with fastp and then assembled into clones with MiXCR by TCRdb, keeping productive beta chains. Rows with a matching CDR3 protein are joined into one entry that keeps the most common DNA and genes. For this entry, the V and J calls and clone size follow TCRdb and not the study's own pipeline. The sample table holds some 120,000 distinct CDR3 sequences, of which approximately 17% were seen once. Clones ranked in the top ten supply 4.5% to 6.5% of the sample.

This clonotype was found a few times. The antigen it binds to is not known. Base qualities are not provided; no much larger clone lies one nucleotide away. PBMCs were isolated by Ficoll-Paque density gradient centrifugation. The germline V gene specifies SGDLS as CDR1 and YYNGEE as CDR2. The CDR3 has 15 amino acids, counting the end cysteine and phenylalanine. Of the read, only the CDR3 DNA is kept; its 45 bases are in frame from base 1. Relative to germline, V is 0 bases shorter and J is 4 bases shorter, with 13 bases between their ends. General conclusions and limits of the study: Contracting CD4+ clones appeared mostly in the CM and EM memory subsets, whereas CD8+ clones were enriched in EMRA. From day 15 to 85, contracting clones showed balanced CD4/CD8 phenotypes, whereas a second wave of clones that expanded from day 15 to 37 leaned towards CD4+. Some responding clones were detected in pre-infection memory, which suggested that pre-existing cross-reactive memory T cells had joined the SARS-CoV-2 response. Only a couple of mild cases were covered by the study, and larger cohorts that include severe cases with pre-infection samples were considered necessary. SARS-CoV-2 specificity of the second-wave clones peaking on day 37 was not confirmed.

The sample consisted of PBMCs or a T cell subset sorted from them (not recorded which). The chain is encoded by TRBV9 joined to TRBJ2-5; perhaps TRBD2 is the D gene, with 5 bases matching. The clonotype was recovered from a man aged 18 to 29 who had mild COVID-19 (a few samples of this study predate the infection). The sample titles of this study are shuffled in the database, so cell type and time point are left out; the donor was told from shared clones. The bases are TGTGCCAGCAGCGTAGATGAGGGTGAATTAGAGACCCAGTACTTC. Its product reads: CASSVDEGELETQYF.